What follows describes a single T cell receptor beta chain. Specified time point: pre-treatment baseline. Patients had no prior systemic cancer treatment, immunosuppressants or other active cancers. The sample is drawn from a study of blood T cell dynamics during melanoma immunotherapy. Only in-frame clones appear in the TCRdb table, and some are missing; sequencing was by immunoSEQ multiplex PCR. This table has 15,000 or so clones, roughly 84% appearing once. Trimming removed 0 bases from V and 8 bases from J; junction bases left unmatched: 10. The CDR3 is made up of 15 amino acids. Germline CDR1 reads SGDLS; CDR2 reads YYNGEE.

The material sequenced was blood, taken from a patient treated with checkpoint blockade. The gene calls are TRBV9 and TRBJ1-2; 7 nucleotides align to TRBD1. The TCR was taken from a human donor with melanoma. The CDR3 protein is CASSVAPTGLNGYTF. CDR3 nucleotides: TGTGCCAGCAGCGTAGCCCCGACAGGGTTGAACGGCTACACCTTC.